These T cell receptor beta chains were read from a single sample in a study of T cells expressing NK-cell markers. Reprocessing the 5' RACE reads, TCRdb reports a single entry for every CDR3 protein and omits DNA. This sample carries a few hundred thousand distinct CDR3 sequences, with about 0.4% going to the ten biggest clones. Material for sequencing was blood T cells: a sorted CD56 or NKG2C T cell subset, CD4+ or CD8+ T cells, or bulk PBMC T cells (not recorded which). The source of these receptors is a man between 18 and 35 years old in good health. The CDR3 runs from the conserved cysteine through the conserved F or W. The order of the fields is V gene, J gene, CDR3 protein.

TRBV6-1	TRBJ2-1	CASSLLAESYNEQFF
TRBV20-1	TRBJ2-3	CSARDWKRLAGVGSTDTQYF
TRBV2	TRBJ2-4	CASSGTSGSTIQYF
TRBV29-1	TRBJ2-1	CSVGSSGSWSSYNEQFF
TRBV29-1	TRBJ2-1	CSAPADGDNEQFF
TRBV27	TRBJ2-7	CASSLQGGEVYEQYF
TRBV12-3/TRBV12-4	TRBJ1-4	CASSAYGEANEKLFF
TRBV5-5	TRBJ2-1	CASSAGAGRYNEQFF
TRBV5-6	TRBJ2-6	CASSLMQVSGANVLTF
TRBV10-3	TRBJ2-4	CAISVGGPRNIQYF
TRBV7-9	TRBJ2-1	CASSLSLAGGDEQFF
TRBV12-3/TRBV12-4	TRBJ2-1	CASRVLAGTGNEQFF
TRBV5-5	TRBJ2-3	CASSILTGGSTDTQYF
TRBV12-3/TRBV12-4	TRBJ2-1	CASRLTGPYNEQFF
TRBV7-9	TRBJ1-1	CASSLERGAEAFF
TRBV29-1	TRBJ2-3	CSAARDRYPGTQYF
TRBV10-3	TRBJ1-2	CAISENLRANYGYTF
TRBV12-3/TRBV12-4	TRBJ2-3	CASRGHNTDTQYF
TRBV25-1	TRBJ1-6	CASSEYRLNSPLHF
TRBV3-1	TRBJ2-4	CASSQDSSIQYF
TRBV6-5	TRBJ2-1	CASSYDLQPYNEQFF
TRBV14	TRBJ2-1	CASSGLAGGFVNEQFF
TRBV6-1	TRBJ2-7	CASSGTGASYEQYF
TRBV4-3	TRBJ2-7	CASSPTWSGYEQYF
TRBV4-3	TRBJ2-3	CASSQVATGGNTDTQYF
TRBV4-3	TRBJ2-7	CASSQGAGSYEQYF
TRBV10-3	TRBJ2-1	CAISESRGSRGGVDNEQFF
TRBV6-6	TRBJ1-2	CASRALVGYTF
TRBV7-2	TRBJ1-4	CASSYKPSEKLFF
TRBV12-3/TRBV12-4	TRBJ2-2	CASSTQDRGRGGELFF
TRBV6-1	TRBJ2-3	CASRLLRLAATDTQYF
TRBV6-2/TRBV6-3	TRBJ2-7	CASRAETSGRAYEQYF
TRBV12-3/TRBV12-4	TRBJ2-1	CASRPAGYNEQFF
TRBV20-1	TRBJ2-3	CSARDYSTGGTDTQYF
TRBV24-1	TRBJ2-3	CATSDPVRTGEYF
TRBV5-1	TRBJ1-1	CASRTPPTEAFF
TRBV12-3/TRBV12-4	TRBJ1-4	CASRQNEKLFF
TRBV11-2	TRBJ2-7	CASSFNPGLAGGVGYEQYF
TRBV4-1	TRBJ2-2	CASSQKPFPEELFF
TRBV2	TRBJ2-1	CASSVETLISYNEQFF
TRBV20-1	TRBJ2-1	CSARDPGSSNYNEQFF